The clone carrying this TCR beta chain was seen at least ten times. Its matching antigen is unknown. This entry comes from a study of neurological immune-mediated disorders. V was clipped by 10 bases and J by 2 bases, with 9 bases between them. CDR3 length: 12 residues. The germline gives CDR1 MDHEN, CDR2 SYDVKM. By 5'RACE with 10-nucleotide random UMIs, the cDNA was made. Each CDR3 protein is one row after TCRdb ran MiXCR on the 5' RACE reads. The repertoire has tens of thousands of distinct CDR3 sequences, roughly 4.1% of them found once; the top ten carry about 6%. Study observations and caveats: The level of TCR clonal expansion was highest in patients with HTLV-1-associated myelopathy and lowest in multiple sclerosis, where it fell below the level seen in healthy controls.

The chain carries TRBV28 and TRBJ1-5; no clear D gene. Sequenced: PBMCs. The TCR comes from a woman in her sixties with multiple sclerosis. The DNA for the CDR3 is TGTGCCACGCGCGGGGGCAATCAGCCCCAGCATTTT. This translates into CATRGGNQPQHF.